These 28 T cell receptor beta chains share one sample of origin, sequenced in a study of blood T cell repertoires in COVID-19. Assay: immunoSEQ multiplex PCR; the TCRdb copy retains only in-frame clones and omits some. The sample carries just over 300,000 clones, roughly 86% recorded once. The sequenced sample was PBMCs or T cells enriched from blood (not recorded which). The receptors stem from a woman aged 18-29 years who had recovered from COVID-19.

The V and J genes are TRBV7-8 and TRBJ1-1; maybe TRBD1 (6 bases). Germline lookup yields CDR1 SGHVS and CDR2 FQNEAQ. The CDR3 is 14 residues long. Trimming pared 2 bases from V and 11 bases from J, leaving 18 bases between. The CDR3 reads CASSLPTGRGRAFF. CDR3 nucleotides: TGTGCCAGCAGCTTACCAACAGGGAGAGGGCGGGCTTTCTTT.

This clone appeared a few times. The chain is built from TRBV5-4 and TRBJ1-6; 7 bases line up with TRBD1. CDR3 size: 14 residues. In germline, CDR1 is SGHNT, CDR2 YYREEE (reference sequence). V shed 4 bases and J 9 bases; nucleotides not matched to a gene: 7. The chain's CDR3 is CASSRTGSGSPLHF. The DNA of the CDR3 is TGTGCCAGCAGCCGGACAGGATCGGGTTCACCCCTCCACTTT.

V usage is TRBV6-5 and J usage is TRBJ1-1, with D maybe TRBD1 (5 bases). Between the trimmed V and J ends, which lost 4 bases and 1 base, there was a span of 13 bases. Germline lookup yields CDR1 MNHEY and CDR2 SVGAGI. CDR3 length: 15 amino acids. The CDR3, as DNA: TGTGCCAGCAGTTCAGGGTCTTTGGGGAACACTGAAGCTTTCTTT. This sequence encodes CASSSGSLGNTEAFF.

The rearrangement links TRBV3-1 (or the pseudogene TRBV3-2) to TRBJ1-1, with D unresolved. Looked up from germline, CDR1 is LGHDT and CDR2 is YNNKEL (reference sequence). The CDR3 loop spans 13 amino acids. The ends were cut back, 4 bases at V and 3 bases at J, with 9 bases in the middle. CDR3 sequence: CASSRLADTEAFF. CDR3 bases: TGTGCCAGCAGCCGCCTGGCGGACACTGAAGCTTTCTTT.

This CDR3 reads CASSFESQRYTITGYTF. DNA for the CDR3: TGTGCCAGCAGCTTTGAATCCCAGCGCTACACCATAACTGGCTACACCTTC. V and J are TRBV11-2 and TRBJ1-2; no definite D call. Per the germline V gene, CDR1 is SGHAT and CDR2 is FQNNGV. V was shortened by 3 bases and J by 7 bases, with 24 bases between the two germline ends. The CDR3 is made up of 17 amino acids.

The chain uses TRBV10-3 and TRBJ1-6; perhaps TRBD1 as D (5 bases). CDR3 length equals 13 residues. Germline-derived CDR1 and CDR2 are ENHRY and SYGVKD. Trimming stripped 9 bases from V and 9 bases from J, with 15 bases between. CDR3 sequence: CAIVGEVGSPLHF. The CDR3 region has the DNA TGTGCCATTGTGGGGGAGGTTGGTTCACCCCTCCACTTT.

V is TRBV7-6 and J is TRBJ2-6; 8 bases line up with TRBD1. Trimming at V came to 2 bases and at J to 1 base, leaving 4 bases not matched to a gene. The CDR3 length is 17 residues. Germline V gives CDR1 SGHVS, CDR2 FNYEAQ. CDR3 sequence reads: CASSLLYRGSGANVLTF. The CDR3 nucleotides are TGTGCCAGCAGCTTATTGTACAGGGGGTCTGGGGCCAACGTCCTGACTTTC.

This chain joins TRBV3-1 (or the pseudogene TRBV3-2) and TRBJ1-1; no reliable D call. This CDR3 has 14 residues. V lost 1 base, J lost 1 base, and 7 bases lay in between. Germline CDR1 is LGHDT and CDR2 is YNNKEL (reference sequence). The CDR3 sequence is CASSQVRGNTEAFF. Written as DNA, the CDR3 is TGTGCCAGCAGCCAAGTTCGGGGGAACACTGAAGCTTTCTTT.

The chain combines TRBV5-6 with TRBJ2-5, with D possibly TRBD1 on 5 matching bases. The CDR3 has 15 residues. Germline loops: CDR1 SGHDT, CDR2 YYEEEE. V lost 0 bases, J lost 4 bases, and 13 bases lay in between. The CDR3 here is CASSLGLTGGETQYF. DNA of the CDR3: TGTGCCAGCAGCTTGGGCCTTACAGGCGGAGAGACCCAGTACTTC.

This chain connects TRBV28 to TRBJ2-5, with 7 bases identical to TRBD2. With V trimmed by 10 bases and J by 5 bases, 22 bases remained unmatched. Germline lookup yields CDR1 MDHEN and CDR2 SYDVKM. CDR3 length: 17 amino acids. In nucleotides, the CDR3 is TGTGCCAACGACAAGTTGTTGTGCGGGAGTGGGGGGGAGACCCAGTACTTC. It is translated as CANDKLLCGSGGETQYF.

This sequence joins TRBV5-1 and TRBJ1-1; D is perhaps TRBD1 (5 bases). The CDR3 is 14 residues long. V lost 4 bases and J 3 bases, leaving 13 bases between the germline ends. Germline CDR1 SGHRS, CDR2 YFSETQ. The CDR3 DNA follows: TGCGCCAGCAGCGTCAACGGGGGAGACACTGAAGCTTTCTTT. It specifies CASSVNGGDTEAFF. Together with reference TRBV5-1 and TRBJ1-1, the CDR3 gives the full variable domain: KAGVTQTPRYLIKTRGQQVTLSCSPISGHRSVSWYQQTPGQGLQFLFEYFSETQRNKGNFPGRFSGRQFSNSRSEMNVSTLELGDSALYLCASSVNGGDTEAFFGQGTRLTVV.

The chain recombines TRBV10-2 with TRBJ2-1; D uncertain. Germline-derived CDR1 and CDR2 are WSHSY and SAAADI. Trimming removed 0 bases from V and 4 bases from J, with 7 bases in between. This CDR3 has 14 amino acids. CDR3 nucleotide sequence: TGCGCCAGCAGTGAGTCTGCAGGATACAATGAGCAGTTCTTC. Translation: CASSESAGYNEQFF.

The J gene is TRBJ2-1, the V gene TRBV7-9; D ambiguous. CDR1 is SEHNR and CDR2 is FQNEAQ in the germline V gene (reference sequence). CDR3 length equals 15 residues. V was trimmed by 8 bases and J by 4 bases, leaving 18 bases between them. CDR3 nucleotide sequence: TGTGCCAGCTTATTCTCGGGTGCGTCGTACAATGAGCAGTTCTTC. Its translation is CASLFSGASYNEQFF.

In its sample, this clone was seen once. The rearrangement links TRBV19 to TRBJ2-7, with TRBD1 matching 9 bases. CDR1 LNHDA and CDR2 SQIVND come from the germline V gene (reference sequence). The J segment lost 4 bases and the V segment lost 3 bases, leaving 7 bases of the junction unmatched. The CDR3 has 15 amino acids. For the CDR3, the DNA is TGTGCCAGTAGTATGAATGGACAGGGGAGGTACGAGCAGTACTTC. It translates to CASSMNGQGRYEQYF.

CDR3 nucleotides: TGTGCCAGCAGTCGCCGACAGGGGCTCGATTCGACGGTTGGAAACACCATATATTTT. Its translation is CASSRRQGLDSTVGNTIYF. This rearrangement joins TRBV27 to TRBJ1-3, with 8 bases aligning to TRBD1. V gave up 5 bases and J gave up 3 bases; unmatched junction bases: 18. Germline loops: CDR1 MNHEY, CDR2 SMNVEV (reference sequence). This CDR3 region has 19 residues.

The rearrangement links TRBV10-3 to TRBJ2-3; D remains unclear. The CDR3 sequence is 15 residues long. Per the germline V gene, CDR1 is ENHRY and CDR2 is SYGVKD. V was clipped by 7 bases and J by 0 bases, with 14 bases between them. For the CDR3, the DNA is TGTGCCATCAAAAACTTCCAGACTAGCACAGATACGCAGTATTTT. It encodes CAIKNFQTSTDTQYF.

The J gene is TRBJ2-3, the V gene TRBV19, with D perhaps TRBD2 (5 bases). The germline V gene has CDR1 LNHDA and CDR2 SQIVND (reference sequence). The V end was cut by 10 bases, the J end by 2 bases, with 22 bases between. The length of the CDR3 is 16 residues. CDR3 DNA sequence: TGTGCCACCTCCCCGGGGAGCCTAAGACACACAGATACGCAGTATTTT. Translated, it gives CATSPGSLRHTDTQYF.

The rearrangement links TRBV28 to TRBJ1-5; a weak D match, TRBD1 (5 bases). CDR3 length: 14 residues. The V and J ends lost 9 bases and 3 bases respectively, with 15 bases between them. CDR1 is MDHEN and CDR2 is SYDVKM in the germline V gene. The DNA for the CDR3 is TGTGCCAGTTGGGAGGGACCTTCCAATCAGCCCCAGCATTTT. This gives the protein CASWEGPSNQPQHF.

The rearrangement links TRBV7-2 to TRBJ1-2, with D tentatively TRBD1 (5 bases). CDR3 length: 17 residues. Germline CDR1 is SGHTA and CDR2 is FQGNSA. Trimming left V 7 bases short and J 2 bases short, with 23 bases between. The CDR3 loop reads CASTGPAPGDVNYGYTF. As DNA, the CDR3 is TGTGCCAGCACCGGCCCTGCTCCGGGGGACGTAAACTATGGCTACACCTTC.

The CDR3 is CASSLGDYSGYGYTF. CDR3 DNA sequence: TGTGCCAGCAGCTTAGGAGACTACTCTGGGTATGGCTACACCTTC. The chain joins TRBV7-8 to TRBJ1-2; D is undetermined. The CDR3 contains 15 residues. Germline V gene data show CDR1 as SGHVS and CDR2 as FQNEAQ. The V end lost 1 base, the J end lost 5 bases, and 14 bases lay between the germline ends.

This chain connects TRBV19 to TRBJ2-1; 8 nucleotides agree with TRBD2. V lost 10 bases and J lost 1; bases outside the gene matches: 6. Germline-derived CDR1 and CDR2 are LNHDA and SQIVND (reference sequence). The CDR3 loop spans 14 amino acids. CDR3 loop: CATKREWSYNEQFF. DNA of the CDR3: TGTGCCACCAAGCGGGAGTGGTCCTACAATGAGCAGTTCTTC.

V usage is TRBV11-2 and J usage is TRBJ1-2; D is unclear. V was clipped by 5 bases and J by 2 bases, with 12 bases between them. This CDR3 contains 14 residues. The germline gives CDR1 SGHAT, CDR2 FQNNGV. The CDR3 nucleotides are TGTGCCAGCAGCGCAAACGGTCGCAACTATGGCTACACCTTC. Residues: CASSANGRNYGYTF. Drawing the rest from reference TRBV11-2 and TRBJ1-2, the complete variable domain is EAGVAQSPRYKIIEKRQSVAFWCNPISGHATLYWYQQILGQGPKLLIQFQNNGVVDDSQLPKDRFSAERLKGVDSTLKIQPAKLEDSAVYLCASSANGRNYGYTFGSGTRLTVV.

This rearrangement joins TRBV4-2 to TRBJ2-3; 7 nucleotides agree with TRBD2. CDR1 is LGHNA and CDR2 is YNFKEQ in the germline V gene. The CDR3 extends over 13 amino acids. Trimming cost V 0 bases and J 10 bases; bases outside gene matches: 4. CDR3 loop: CASSQDERGPQYF. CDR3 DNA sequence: TGTGCCAGCAGCCAAGACGAGCGGGGACCGCAGTATTTT.

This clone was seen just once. The CDR3 region has the DNA TGTGCCGTGATCCTGGGCGGGAGGAACACCGGGGAGCTGTTTTTT. Translating it yields CAVILGGRNTGELFF. This chain connects TRBV28 to TRBJ2-2; 7 bases match TRBD2. Germline trimming cut 11 bases from V and 1 base from J; bases unmatched to any gene: 10. The CDR3 sequence is 15 residues long. Germline V gene lookup returns CDR1 MDHEN and CDR2 SYDVKM.

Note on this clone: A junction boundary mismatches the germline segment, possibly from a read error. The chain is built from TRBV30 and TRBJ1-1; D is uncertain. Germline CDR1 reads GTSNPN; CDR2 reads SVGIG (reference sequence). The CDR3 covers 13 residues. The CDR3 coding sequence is TGTGCCTGGGACCTCCGGCCCTCATCGAGCGCCGGTTTC. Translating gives CAWDLRPSSSAGF.

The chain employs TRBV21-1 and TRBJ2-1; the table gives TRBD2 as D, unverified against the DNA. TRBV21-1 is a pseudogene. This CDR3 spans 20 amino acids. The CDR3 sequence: CASSKVNTGPKRELYNEQFF. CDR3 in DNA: TGTGCCAGCAGCAAAGTAAATACGGGCCCCAAGCGGGAGTTATACAATGAGCAGTTCTTC.

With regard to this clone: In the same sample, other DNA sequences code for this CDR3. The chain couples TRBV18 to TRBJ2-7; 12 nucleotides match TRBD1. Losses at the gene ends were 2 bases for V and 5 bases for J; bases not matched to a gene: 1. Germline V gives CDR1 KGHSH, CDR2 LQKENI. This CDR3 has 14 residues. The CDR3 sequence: CASSPGTGGDEQYF. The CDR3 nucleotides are TGTGCCAGCTCACCAGGGACAGGGGGCGACGAGCAGTACTTC.

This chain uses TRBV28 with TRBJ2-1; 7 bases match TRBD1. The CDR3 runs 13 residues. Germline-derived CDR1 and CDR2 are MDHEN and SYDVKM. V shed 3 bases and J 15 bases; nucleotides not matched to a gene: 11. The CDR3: CASSFQTGESGFF. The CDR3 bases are TGTGCCAGCAGTTTTCAAACAGGGGAGTCGGGGTTCTTC.